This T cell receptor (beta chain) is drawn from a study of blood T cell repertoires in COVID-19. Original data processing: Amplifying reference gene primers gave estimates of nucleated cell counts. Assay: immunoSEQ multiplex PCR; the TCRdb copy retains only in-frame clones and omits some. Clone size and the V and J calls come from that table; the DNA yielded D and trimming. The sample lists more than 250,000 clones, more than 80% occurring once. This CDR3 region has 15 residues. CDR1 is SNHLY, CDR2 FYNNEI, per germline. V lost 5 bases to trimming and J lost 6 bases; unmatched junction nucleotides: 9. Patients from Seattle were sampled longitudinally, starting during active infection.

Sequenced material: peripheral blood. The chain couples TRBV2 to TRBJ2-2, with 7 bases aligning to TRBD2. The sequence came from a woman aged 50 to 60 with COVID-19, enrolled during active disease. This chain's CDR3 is CASSSVGGPSGELFF. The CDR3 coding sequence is TGTGCCAGCAGTTCGGTGGGAGGGCCCTCCGGGGAGCTGTTTTTT.